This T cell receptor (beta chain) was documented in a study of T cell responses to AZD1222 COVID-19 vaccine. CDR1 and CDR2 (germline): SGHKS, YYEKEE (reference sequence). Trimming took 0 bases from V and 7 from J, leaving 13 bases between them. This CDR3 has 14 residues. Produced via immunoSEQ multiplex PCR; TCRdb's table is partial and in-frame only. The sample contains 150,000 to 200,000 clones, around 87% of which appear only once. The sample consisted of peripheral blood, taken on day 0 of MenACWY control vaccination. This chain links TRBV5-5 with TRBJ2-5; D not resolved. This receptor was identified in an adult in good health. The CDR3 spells CASSLAVQWGTQYF. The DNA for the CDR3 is TGTGCCAGCAGCTTGGCTGTTCAGTGGGGGACCCAGTACTTC.